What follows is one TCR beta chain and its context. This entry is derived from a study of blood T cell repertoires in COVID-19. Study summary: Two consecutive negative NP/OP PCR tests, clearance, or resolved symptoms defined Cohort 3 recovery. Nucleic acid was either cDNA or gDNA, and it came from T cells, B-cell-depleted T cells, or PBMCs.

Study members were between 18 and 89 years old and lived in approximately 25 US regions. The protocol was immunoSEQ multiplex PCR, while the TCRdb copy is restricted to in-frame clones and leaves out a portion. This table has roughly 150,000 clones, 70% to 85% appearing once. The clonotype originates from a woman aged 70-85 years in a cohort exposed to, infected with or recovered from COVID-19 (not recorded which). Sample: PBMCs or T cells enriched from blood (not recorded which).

CDR3 DNA sequence: TGTGCCAGCAGCTTTAGCGTGCAAGAGACCCAGTACTTC. Translation gives CASSFSVQETQYF. The chain uses TRBV11-2 and TRBJ2-5; weak D call: TRBD2 (5 bases). The CDR3 has 13 residues. Deletions cut 3 bases from V and 2 bases from J, with 7 bases between. CDR1 SGHAT and CDR2 FQNNGV come from the germline V gene.